This T cell receptor (beta chain) was recovered during a study of human T cells and chemical hapten exposure. Study-wide context: Small discrepancies in pooled library volume mainly accounted for the varying TCR yields per sample.

Trimming took 6 bases from V and 4 from J, leaving 14 bases between them. The CDR3 totals 14 residues. Germline V gene data show CDR1 as MRHNA and CDR2 as SNTAGT. Time point reported: patch test 2, 6 weeks after DPC sensitization. Treatment meaning: therapeutic diphenylcyclopropenone sensitization with weekly scalp DPC. Sample donors consisted of patients with alopecia, aged 18 to 70 years, who were suitable for DPC. Each CDR3 protein gets one entry after TCRdb re-called the RACE reads with MiXCR. The sample records hundreds of thousands of distinct CDR3 sequences, about 6.9% being singletons. This clonotype has at least ten counts.

The TCR comes from a woman between 18 and 30 years old with alopecia areata. Some clones in this sample may be carry-over from other donors' samples. The chain employs TRBV6-4 and TRBJ2-3; possibly TRBD1 for D (6 bases). Sequencing used whole blood, obtained in connection with sensitization to the hapten diphenylcyclopropenone (DPC). The CDR3 sequence is CASSPLEGADTQYF. CDR3 coding DNA: TGTGCCAGCAGCCCCCTAGAGGGGGCAGATACGCAGTATTTT.